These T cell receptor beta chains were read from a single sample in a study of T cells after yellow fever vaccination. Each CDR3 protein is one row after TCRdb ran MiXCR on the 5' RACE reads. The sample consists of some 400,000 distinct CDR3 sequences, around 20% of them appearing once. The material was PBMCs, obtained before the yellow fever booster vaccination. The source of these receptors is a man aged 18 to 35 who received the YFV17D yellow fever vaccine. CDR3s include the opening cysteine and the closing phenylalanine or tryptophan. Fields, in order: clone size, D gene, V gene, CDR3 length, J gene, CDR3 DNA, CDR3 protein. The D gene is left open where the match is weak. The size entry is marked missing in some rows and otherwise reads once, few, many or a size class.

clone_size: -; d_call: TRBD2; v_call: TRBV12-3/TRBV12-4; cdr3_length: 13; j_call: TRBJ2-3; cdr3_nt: TGTGCCAGCAGCCCCGGGGGGGAAGATATGCAGTATTTT; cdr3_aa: CASSPGGEDMQYF
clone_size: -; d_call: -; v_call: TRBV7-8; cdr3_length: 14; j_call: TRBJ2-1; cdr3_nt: TGTGCCAGCGGTCTGACGGGGGGCGACAATGAGCAGTTCTTC; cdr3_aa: CASGLTGGDNEQFF
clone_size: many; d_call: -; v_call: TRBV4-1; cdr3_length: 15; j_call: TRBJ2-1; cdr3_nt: TGCGCCAGCAGCCAAGAGGCGTCGGTTCCCCGGGGTCAGTTCTTC; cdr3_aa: CASSQEASVPRGQFF
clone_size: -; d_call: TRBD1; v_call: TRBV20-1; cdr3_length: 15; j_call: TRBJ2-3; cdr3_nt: TGCAGTGCTAGAGATGAAGGGACAGGGCTATATACGCAGTATTTT; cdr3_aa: CSARDEGTGLYTQYF
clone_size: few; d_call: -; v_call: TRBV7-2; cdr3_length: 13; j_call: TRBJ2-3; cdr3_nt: TGTGCCAGCAGCCAGAGGCCCAGGGATACGCAGTATTTT; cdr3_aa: CASSQRPRDTQYF
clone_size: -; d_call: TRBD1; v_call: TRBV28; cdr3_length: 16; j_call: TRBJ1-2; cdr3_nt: TGTGCCAGCAGTTCCCCCGGGACAGTGACGAACTATGGCTACACCTTC; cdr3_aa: CASSSPGTVTNYGYTF
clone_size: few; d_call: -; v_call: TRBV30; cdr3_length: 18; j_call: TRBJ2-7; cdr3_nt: TGTGCCTGGGCGGGGACGTCCGGGACACTTATTGTGTCCTACGAGCAGTACTTC; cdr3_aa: CAWAGTSGTLIVSYEQYF
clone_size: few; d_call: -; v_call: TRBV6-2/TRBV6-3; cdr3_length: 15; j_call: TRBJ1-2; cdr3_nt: TGTGCCAGCAGTTACTCCCGGGGATCCAACTATGGCTACACCTTC; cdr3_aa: CASSYSRGSNYGYTF
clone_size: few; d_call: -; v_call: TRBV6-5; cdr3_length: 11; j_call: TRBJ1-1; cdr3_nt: TGTGCCAGCATCGAGAACACTGAAGCTTTCTTT; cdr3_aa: CASIENTEAFF
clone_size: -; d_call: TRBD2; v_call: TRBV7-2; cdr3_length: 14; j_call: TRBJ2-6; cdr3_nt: TGTGCCAGCGAGCGGGGGCTCGGGGCCAACGTCCTGACTTTC; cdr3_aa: CASERGLGANVLTF
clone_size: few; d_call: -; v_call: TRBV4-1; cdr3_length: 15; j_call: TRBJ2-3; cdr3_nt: TGCGCCAGCAGCCAAGGGCCCCGGGGACCAGATACGCAGTATTTT; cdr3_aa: CASSQGPRGPDTQYF
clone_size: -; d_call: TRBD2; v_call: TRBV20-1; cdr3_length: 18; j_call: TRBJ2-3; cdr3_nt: TGCAGTGCTAGAGGCCCTGAGAGAAAGCGGGACTACACAGATACGCAGTATTTT; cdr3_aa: CSARGPERKRDYTDTQYF
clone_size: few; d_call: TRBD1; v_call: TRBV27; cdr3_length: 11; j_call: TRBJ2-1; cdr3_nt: TGTGCCAGCAGTGTGGGGACAGAGGAGTTCTTC; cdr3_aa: CASSVGTEEFF
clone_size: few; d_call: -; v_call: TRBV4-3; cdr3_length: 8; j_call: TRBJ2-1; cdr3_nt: TGCGCCAGCAGGGAGCAGTTCTTC; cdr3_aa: CASREQFF
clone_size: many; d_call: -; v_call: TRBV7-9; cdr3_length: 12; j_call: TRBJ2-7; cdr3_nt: TGTGCCAGCAGCCTGGTACCCTACGAGCAGTACTTC; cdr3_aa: CASSLVPYEQYF
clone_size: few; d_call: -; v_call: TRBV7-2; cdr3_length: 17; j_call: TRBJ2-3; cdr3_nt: TGTGCCAGCAGCTTAGGGTCCGGGGGCGGGAACACAGATACGCAGTATTTT; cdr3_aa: CASSLGSGGGNTDTQYF
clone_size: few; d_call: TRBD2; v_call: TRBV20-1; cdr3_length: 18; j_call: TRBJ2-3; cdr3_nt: TGCAGTGCACCATCCGCGGGACTAGCGGGGGGAAACACAGATACGCAGTATTTT; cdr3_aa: CSAPSAGLAGGNTDTQYF
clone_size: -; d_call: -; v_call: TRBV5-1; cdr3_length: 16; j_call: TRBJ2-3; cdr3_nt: TGCGCCAGCATCCCGGGCGGTAGCGGACGCACAGATACGCAGTATTTT; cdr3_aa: CASIPGGSGRTDTQYF
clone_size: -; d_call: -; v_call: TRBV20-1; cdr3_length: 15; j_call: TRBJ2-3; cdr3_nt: TGCAGTGCTAGAGATCTTTCGGACAACACAGATACGCAGTATTTT; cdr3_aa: CSARDLSDNTDTQYF
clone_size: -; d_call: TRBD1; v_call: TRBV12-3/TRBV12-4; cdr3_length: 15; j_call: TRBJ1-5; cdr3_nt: TGTGCCAGCAGCCAGAGACAGGGGGACAATCAGCCCCAGCATTTT; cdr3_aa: CASSQRQGDNQPQHF
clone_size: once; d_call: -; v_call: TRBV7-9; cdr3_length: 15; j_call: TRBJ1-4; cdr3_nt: TGTGCCAGCAGCTTATATCAGGGCCCAGTTGAAAAACTGTTTTTT; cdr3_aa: CASSLYQGPVEKLFF
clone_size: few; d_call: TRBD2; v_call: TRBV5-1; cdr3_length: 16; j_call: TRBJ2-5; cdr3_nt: TGCGCCAGCAGCTTGGTGACTAGCGGGGGCAAAGAGACCCAGTACTTC; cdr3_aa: CASSLVTSGGKETQYF
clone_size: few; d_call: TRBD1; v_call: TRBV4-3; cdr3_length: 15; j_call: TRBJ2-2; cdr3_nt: TGCGCCAGCAGCAGGGGACAGGCCAACACCGGGGAGCTGTTTTTT; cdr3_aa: CASSRGQANTGELFF
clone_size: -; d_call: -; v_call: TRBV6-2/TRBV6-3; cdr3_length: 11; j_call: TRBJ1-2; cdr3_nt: TGTGCCAGCAGTTTCGATTATGGCTACACCTTC; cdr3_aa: CASSFDYGYTF
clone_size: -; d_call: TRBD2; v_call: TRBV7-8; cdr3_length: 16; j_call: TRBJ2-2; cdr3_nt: TGTGCCAGCAGCTTATCAAGCGGGGGGCCCACCGGGGAGCTGTTTTTT; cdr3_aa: CASSLSSGGPTGELFF
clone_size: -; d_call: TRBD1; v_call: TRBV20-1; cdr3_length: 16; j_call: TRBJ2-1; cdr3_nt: TGCAGTGTCCCCGGGACAGGGGCCCTACGCCTGGGTGAGCAGTTCTTC; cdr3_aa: CSVPGTGALRLGEQFF
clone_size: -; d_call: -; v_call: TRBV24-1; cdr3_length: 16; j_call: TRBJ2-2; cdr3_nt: TGTGCCACCAGTGATAGTTACACCTCGGGACCCGGGGAGCTGTTTTTT; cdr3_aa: CATSDSYTSGPGELFF
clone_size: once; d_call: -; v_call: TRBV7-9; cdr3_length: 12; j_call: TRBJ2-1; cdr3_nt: TGTGCCAGCAGCTTTACAGGGTTTGAGCAGTTCTTC; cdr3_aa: CASSFTGFEQFF
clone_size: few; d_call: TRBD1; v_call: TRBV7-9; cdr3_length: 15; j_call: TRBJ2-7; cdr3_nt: TGTGCCAGCAGTTTTACAGGGGGTAGGACCTACGAGCAGTACTTC; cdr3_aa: CASSFTGGRTYEQYF
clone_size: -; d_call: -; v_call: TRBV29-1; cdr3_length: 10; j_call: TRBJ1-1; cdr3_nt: TGCAGCGTACTGACCAACGAGGCTTTCTTT; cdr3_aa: CSVLTNEAFF